The sequence of this T cell receptor (beta chain) was determined in a study of spatial heterogeneity in lung cancer. The overall study: There were consistently more beta-chain sequences detected than alpha-chain sequences.

TCRdb independently ran MiXCR on the 5' RACE reads; one entry per CDR3 protein. The sample consists of 24,000 or so distinct CDR3 sequences, about 7.2% of them appearing once. The time point denotes: sample taken at primary tumor resection. Around 68 TRACERx patients with early, untreated non-small cell lung cancer donated samples. Extraction of whole RNA from tumor, nontumor lung or frozen PBMC preceded unsorted sequencing. The CDR3 has 15 residues. CDR1 is SEHNR and CDR2 is FQNEAQ in the germline V gene (reference sequence). The V end was cut by 5 bases, the J end by 1 base, with 14 bases between. This clonotype was counted at least ten times.

The sample here was PBMCs, taken at surgery. This sequence was found in a male donor with early-stage non-small cell lung cancer. The rearrangement joins TRBV7-9 to TRBJ1-1, with D unclear. The CDR3 DNA follows: TGTGCCAGCAGCCCCTACGACATTACGAACACTGAAGCTTTCTTT. Translating gives CASSPYDITNTEAFF. Filled out from reference TRBV7-9 and TRBJ1-1, the complete variable domain reads DTGVSQNPRHKITKRGQNVTFRCDPISEHNRLYWYRQTLGQGPEFLTYFQNEAQLEKSRLLSDRFSAERPKGSFSTLEIQRTEQGDSAMYLCASSPYDITNTEAFFGQGTRLTVV.